This TCR beta chain derives from a study of human T cells and chemical hapten exposure (TCRdb year 2021). Context from the whole study: For sensitization, 2% DPC in acetone was applied to a 2 cm by 2 cm area of upper inner arm skin. Throughout the study period of around 25 weeks, patients also received therapeutic DPC doses to the scalp every week. Patch tests used Finn chambers with 0.01% DPC on the upper back, scored after 6 days by International Contact Dermatitis Research Group standards. Alopecia areata with under or over 50% scalp involvement, alopecia totalis and alopecia universalis were represented in the patient cohort, which was mostly female. Libraries were combined into a pool for sequencing, and differences in TCR yield between samples came mainly from small differences in library volumes within the pool. The study tracked peripheral blood TCR repertoire changes in vivo during primary and secondary sensitization to the hapten diphenylcyclopropenone (DPC) in alopecia patients. Blood was sampled from patients pre-sensitization (week 0) and at 2, 6 and about 24 weeks after DPC sensitization. Approximately 30 alopecia patients provided blood for TCR sequencing at one to four time points (pre-sensitization, 2, 6 and 24 weeks). Results and caveats for the whole study, not just this receptor: A positive correlation was found between the number of PT1 expanded TCRs and patch test score, with significance reached at thresholds 8, 16 and 32 but not 4. No change with DPC sensitization was found in the number of TCRs above 1 in 1000 frequency, and no evidence of global repertoire structure alterations was found. After repeated subsampling, the strength of the expansion versus patch-test correlation and the threshold at which it became significant changed. Alopecia, a presumed autoimmune disease, was present in all patients, so the immune response of the patients might differ from that of healthy individuals. Expanded TCRs formed significantly more large CDR3 similarity clusters than pre-sensitization or healthy control sets, consistent with antigen-driven responses.

CDR1 and CDR2, per the germline V gene, are MGHRA and YSYEKL. Inclusive of the bounding cysteine and phenylalanine, the CDR3 is 15 residues long. Solely the CDR3 DNA is kept, with 45 bases framed from the first base. Between the V and J ends, shortened by 4 bases and 5 bases respectively, the junction contains 14 bases. The method behind the library was RACE. Data came from a NextSeq 500. During library preparation, unique molecular identifiers were attached to individual cDNA molecules so that TCRs could be counted quantitatively and reproducibly. Both TCR alpha and TCR beta chains were sequenced from each blood RNA sample. As for the authors' bioinformatics: A median of about 89,000 TCRs per sample was observed, with a range of about 20,000 to 700,000. V, J and CDR3 annotation of the TCR reads was carried out using the Decombinator software suite. For PS versus PT1 abundance plots, all samples were subsampled to the same number of TCRs (28,000). Expanded TCRs were defined as absent before sensitization and observed at least eight times at the 2-week time point. TCRdb ran its own pipeline on the public reads, namely fastp trimming at Q25 and MiXCR clone calling, and kept in-frame beta chains. Rows are unified per CDR3 protein, each entry keeping the most common DNA and genes. The V and J calls and clone size come from TCRdb's table, not from the authors' own analysis. This sample gives some 400,000 distinct CDR3 sequences in total; 5.1% of them show up just once. The top ten hold around 2.6% of the sample.

This clonotype was seen many times. It lacks a known antigen. It has no much larger one-base neighbor in the sample; base qualities were not kept. In the paper's terms, the time point label means: pre-sensitization, week 0. The label giving this sample's treatment or condition can be read as: therapeutic diphenylcyclopropenone sensitization with weekly scalp DPC. Blood at each patch-test visit was drawn before the patch test was applied. Patients were eligible if aged 18 to 70, diagnosed with alopecia and judged suitable for DPC therapy, and pregnant patients were excluded. Total RNA was extracted from unfractionated whole blood that had been collected in Tempus Blood RNA tubes.

The chain uses TRBV4-1 and TRBJ1-4; the D gene is not confidently resolved. The material sequenced was whole blood, taken in connection with sensitization to the hapten diphenylcyclopropenone (DPC). The clonotype comes from a woman in her fifties or sixties with alopecia areata. Some clones in this sample may be carry-over from other donors' samples. The CDR3 loop reads CASSPHGVTNEKLFF. DNA sequence: TGCGCCAGCAGCCCTCACGGGGTAACGAATGAAAAACTGTTTTTT.